Listed here are 27 T cell receptor beta chains from one sample, sequenced in a study of response to subunit inactivated influenza vaccine listed by TCRdb under 2018. The library was obtained by RT-PCR. The instrument given in TCRdb is Illumina HiSeq 2500. In-frame beta chains were kept once TCRdb had trimmed the public reads at Q25 with fastp and called clones with MiXCR. Each entry merges the rows of one CDR3 protein and shows their most common DNA and genes. The sample profile shows 500,000 to 650,000 distinct CDR3 sequences; under 9% of them were found once. The ten top clones hold about an eighth of the sample. The sequenced sample was PBMCs from blood, obtained roughly 24 months after vaccination. All receptors derive from a man between 50 and 70 years old who received an inactivated influenza vaccine. Donor details come from another sample of the same person, matched by shared clones.

This clonotype was counted at least ten times. V and J are TRBV6-2 or TRBV6-3 and TRBJ2-7; D remains ambiguous. V was cut by 4 bases and J by 6 bases, with 22 bases left in between. The CDR3 sequence is 16 residues long. Germline CDR1 and CDR2: MNHEY and SVGEGT. DNA of the CDR3: TGTGCCAGCAGTTTATGGCCGTCTGGAAGTAGGACCGAGCAGTACTTC. Amino acids: CASSLWPSGSRTEQYF.

This clonotype was detected a few times. This chain connects TRBV27 to TRBJ2-3; 10 positions match TRBD2. The CDR3 runs to 15 residues. Germline lookup yields CDR1 MNHEY and CDR2 SMNVEV (reference sequence). Trimming took 3 bases from V and 7 from J; bases not matched to a gene: 7. The CDR3 DNA is TGTGCCAGCAGTTTGGAGTCTAGCGGGAGCTATACGCAGTATTTT. Residues: CASSLESSGSYTQYF.

This rearrangement joins TRBV20-1 to TRBJ2-1, with TRBD2 matching over 12 bases. This CDR3 is built from 17 residues. Germline V gives CDR1 DFQATT, CDR2 SNEGSKA (reference sequence). Unmatched junction bases numbered 12, after V lost 2 bases and J lost 7 bases. In DNA form, the CDR3 reads TGCAGTGCTAGAAAATCTAGCGGGAGGGCCGGGGCTAATGAGCAGTTCTTC. Protein: CSARKSSGRAGANEQFF.

The chain employs TRBV7-2 and TRBJ2-1; TRBD2 might be the D (6 bases). The ends were cut back, 6 bases at V and 7 bases at J, with 22 bases in the middle. The CDR3 is 16 amino acids. The germline CDR1 and CDR2 sequences are SGHTA and FQGNSA. Written as DNA, the CDR3 is TGTGCCAGCAGTCGTCACCTAGCGCCCCTATGGAATGAGCAGTTCTTC. The encoded protein is CASSRHLAPLWNEQFF.

This clonotype was counted at least ten times. The V gene is TRBV4-1, the J gene TRBJ1-1, with TRBD1 identical over 8 bases. CDR1 and CDR2 (germline): MGHRA, YSYEKL. V lost 0 bases and J lost 5; bases outside the gene matches: 5. The CDR3 length is 15 residues. CDR3: CASSQDNRGGTEAFF. The CDR3 DNA is TGCGCCAGCAGCCAAGATAACAGGGGGGGAACTGAAGCTTTCTTT.

V is TRBV7-9 and J is TRBJ1-1, with D unclear. Between the trimmed V and J ends, which lost 5 bases and 2 bases, there was a span of 9 bases. There are 13 residues in the CDR3. The V gene's germline CDR1 is SEHNR and CDR2 FQNEAQ (reference sequence). The CDR3 DNA reads TGTGCCAGCAGCCCGTGGGATAACACTGAAGCTTTCTTT. Translating gives CASSPWDNTEAFF.

A few counts support this clonotype. This chain links TRBV15 with TRBJ1-6, with a possible D match to TRBD1 (6 bases). This CDR3 comprises 15 residues. Germline-derived CDR1 and CDR2 are LNHNV and YYDKDF (reference sequence). V lost 0 bases and J 8 bases, leaving 11 bases between the germline ends. This chain's CDR3 is CATSRDGGEYSPLHF. The CDR3 coding sequence is TGTGCCACCAGCAGAGACGGGGGCGAGTATTCACCCCTCCACTTT.

This clonotype was observed a few times. This rearrangement joins TRBV10-3 to TRBJ2-5; 8 nucleotides match TRBD1. CDR3 length: 14 residues. Germline V gene data show CDR1 as ENHRY and CDR2 as SYGVKD. The V segment lost 4 bases and the J segment 4 bases; nucleotides outside the gene matches: 5. CDR3 loop: CAISGTGRGETQYF. CDR3 in DNA: TGTGCCATCAGTGGGACAGGGCGGGGAGAGACCCAGTACTTC.

Ten or more counts support this clonotype. The chain recombines TRBV30 with TRBJ2-7; 8 bases line up with TRBD1. J was trimmed by 3 bases and V by 0 bases; bases with no gene match: 4. There are 14 residues in the CDR3. Germline CDR1 and CDR2: GTSNPN and SVGIG (reference sequence). The CDR3 loop reads CAWSVLQGGYEQYF. CDR3 nucleotide sequence: TGTGCCTGGAGTGTACTACAGGGGGGCTACGAGCAGTACTTC.

This clonotype showed up just a few times. The chain is built from TRBV6-5 and TRBJ1-5; no reliable D call. V lost 0 bases, J lost 11 bases, and 17 bases lay in between. This CDR3 is 15 amino acids long. Germline V lookup: CDR1 MNHEY, CDR2 SVGAGI. The CDR3 sequence: CASSYSTTDPEAQHF. CDR3 coding DNA: TGTGCCAGCAGTTACTCGACTACGGACCCCGAGGCCCAGCATTTT.

This chain uses TRBV2 with TRBJ2-5; D is possibly TRBD2 (6 bases). The CDR3 totals 14 residues. Between the trimmed V and J ends, which lost 4 bases and 1 base, there was a span of 10 bases. Per the germline V gene, CDR1 is SNHLY and CDR2 is FYNNEI. The CDR3: CASSVGGIQETQYF. The CDR3 coding sequence is TGTGCCAGCAGTGTCGGAGGGATCCAAGAGACCCAGTACTTC.

This clonotype has only a few counts. V usage is TRBV4-2 and J usage is TRBJ2-1; 8 bases are shared with TRBD1. Trimming at V came to 1 base and at J to 5 bases, leaving 7 bases not matched to a gene. This CDR3 region has 16 residues. Germline values: CDR1 LGHNA, CDR2 YNFKEQ. The CDR3 loop is CASSQVGRGLDNEQFF. The CDR3 bases are TGTGCCAGCAGCCAAGTTGGCAGGGGGCTTGACAATGAGCAGTTCTTC.

The rearrangement joins TRBV15 to TRBJ2-3; D is possibly TRBD2 (6 bases). This CDR3 has 16 residues. In germline, CDR1 is LNHNV, CDR2 YYDKDF (reference sequence). Trimming removed 1 base at V and 0 bases at J, with 11 bases between. The CDR3 DNA is TGTGCCACCAGCAGAGGAACGGGACTGAGCACAGATACGCAGTATTTT. This codes for CATSRGTGLSTDTQYF.

This clonotype was seen ten or more times. This CDR3 reads CASSSGQSRQHGYTF. In DNA, the CDR3 is TGTGCCAGCAGCTCAGGACAAAGCAGGCAGCATGGCTACACCTTC. V and J are TRBV7-2 and TRBJ1-2, with D tentatively TRBD1 (5 bases). CDR1 SGHTA and CDR2 FQGNSA come from the germline V gene. The CDR3 consists of 15 residues. V lost 4 bases and J lost 6, with 18 bases in between.

The J gene is TRBJ1-5, the V gene TRBV4-1, with D possibly being TRBD1 (5 bases). CDR1 and CDR2 from the germline V gene are MGHRA and YSYEKL. V gave up 0 bases and J gave up 4 bases, with 13 bases separating them. The CDR3 sequence is 16 residues long. This chain's CDR3 is CASSQDSSGRNQPQHF. CDR3 nucleotides: TGCGCCAGCAGCCAAGATAGTTCAGGGAGGAATCAGCCCCAGCATTTT.

This clonotype was counted at least ten times. The chain recombines TRBV11-2 with TRBJ2-1; TRBD2 aligns across 11 bases. CDR1 is SGHAT and CDR2 is FQNNGV in the germline V gene. The length of the CDR3 is 16 residues. Unmatched junction bases numbered 9, after V lost 2 bases and J lost 9 bases. CDR3 loop: CASSLSESSGGSEQFF. As DNA, the CDR3 is TGTGCCAGCAGCTTATCAGAATCTAGCGGGGGGTCTGAGCAGTTCTTC. Full variable domain (rest looked up from reference TRBV11-2 and TRBJ2-1): EAGVAQSPRYKIIEKRQSVAFWCNPISGHATLYWYQQILGQGPKLLIQFQNNGVVDDSQLPKDRFSAERLKGVDSTLKIQPAKLEDSAVYLCASSLSESSGGSEQFFGPGTRLTVL.

With respect to this clonotype: At one boundary the junction diverges from the germline segment, which might be a read error. J is TRBJ2-5 and V is TRBV2, with D maybe TRBD1 (6 bases). CDR1 and CDR2 (germline): SNHLY, FYNNEI. This CDR3 spans 15 amino acids. The CDR3 sequence: CASSENGQSQESQYF. In DNA form, the CDR3 reads TGTGCCAGCAGTGAAAATGGACAGAGCCAAGAGTCCCAGTACTTC. Together with reference TRBV2 and TRBJ2-5, the CDR3 gives the full variable domain: EPEVTQTPSHQVTQMGQEVILRCVPISNHLYFYWYRQILGQKVEFLVSFYNNEISEKSEIFDDQFSVERPDGSNFTLKIRSTKLEDSAMYFCASSENGQSQESQYFGPGTRLLVL.

V usage is TRBV9 and J usage is TRBJ2-3; D might be TRBD1 (6 bases). Germline V gene data show CDR1 as SGDLS and CDR2 as YYNGEE. Trimming cost V 3 bases and J 0 bases, with 14 bases left between them. The CDR3 loop spans 16 amino acids. The CDR3: CASSGTGSSSTDTQYF. The CDR3 DNA reads as TGTGCCAGCAGCGGCACAGGGTCCTCTAGCACAGATACGCAGTATTTT.

This clonotype appeared a few times. The chain employs TRBV29-1 and TRBJ1-1; D is undetermined. The V end was cut by 7 bases, the J end by 1 base, with 16 bases between. This CDR3 comprises 14 residues. The germline V gene has CDR1 SQVTM and CDR2 ANQGSEA. The CDR3 nucleotides are TGCAGCGCCACCGCGCCCCCAGGGAACACTGAAGCTTTCTTT. Its protein product is CSATAPPGNTEAFF.

V is TRBV6-1 and J is TRBJ2-1, with D maybe TRBD2 (5 bases). From germline, CDR1 is MNHNS and CDR2 SASEGT. Trimming left V 5 bases short and J 9 bases short, with 14 bases between. The CDR3 consists of 13 residues. The CDR3 sequence is CASSPGIMVEQFF. CDR3 DNA sequence: TGTGCCAGCAGTCCCGGGATAATGGTTGAGCAGTTCTTC.

There are many counts of this clonotype. The chain combines TRBV20-1 with TRBJ1-1; D gene ambiguous. With 2 bases removed from V and 1 base from J, the gap between germline ends came to 2 bases. Germline V gene sequence: CDR1 DFQATT, CDR2 SNEGSKA (reference sequence). The CDR3 totals 11 residues. The CDR3 loop reads CSARRNTEAFF. The CDR3 DNA reads TGCAGTGCTAGAAGGAACACTGAAGCTTTCTTT.

This clonotype was recorded many times. The chain has TRBV7-2 and TRBJ2-1, with 8 bases fitting TRBD2. The ends lost 6 bases at V and 2 bases at J; junction bases unmatched: 6. Germline assignment: CDR1 SGHTA and CDR2 FQGNSA. The CDR3 spans 15 residues. In DNA, the CDR3 is TGTGCCAGCAGAGTAGCGGGGACACCCTACAATGAGCAGTTCTTC. Translating it yields CASRVAGTPYNEQFF.

This clonotype was observed many times. The chain carries TRBV6-2 or TRBV6-3 and TRBJ2-2; TRBD2 is a possible D gene (5 bases). V lost 4 bases to trimming and J lost 7 bases, with 16 bases between them. From germline, CDR1 is MNHEY and CDR2 SVGEGT. CDR3 length: 15 amino acids. CDR3 region: CASSLGPTRGGELFF. The CDR3 DNA sequence: TGTGCCAGCAGTTTAGGACCGACTCGGGGCGGGGAGCTGTTTTTT.

There are many counts of this clonotype. The gene calls are TRBV6-6 and TRBJ2-3; possible D gene TRBD2, 6 bases. V was cut by 5 bases and J by 0 bases, with 6 bases left in between. CDR3 length equals 13 residues. Germline V gene sequence: CDR1 MNHNY, CDR2 SVGAGI (reference sequence). This CDR3 reads CASSAGSTDTQYF. In DNA form, the CDR3 reads TGTGCCAGCAGTGCGGGGAGCACAGATACGCAGTATTTT.

This clonotype occurred a few times. This chain connects TRBV20-1 to TRBJ1-1, with D perhaps TRBD1 (6 bases). Germline V gene sequence: CDR1 DFQATT, CDR2 SNEGSKA (reference sequence). Trimming took off 3 bases at V and 1 base at J, with 12 bases between the two ends. This CDR3 region has 14 residues. CDR3 nucleotide sequence: TGCAGTGCTAGTCTCGGGACACCGAACACTGAAGCTTTCTTT. Translation: CSASLGTPNTEAFF.

The rearrangement uses TRBV20-1 and TRBJ2-7; TRBD2 matches at 9 bases. From germline, CDR1 is DFQATT and CDR2 SNEGSKA (reference sequence). Germline trimming cut 3 bases from V and 0 bases from J; bases unmatched to any gene: 3. The CDR3 has 14 residues. In nucleotides, the CDR3 is TGCAGTGCTAGTGCTAGCGGGGCCTCCTACGAGCAGTACTTC. Amino acid sequence: CSASASGASYEQYF.

This clonotype showed up many times. This chain connects TRBV29-1 to TRBJ2-1, with D maybe TRBD1 (5 bases). This CDR3 is built from 13 residues. Germline lookup yields CDR1 SQVTM and CDR2 ANQGSEA. Trimming shortened V by 7 bases and J by 7 bases, and 17 bases separated the two germline ends. The CDR3 coding sequence is TGCAGCGGTGTGACAGTTCCTGGGAATGAGCAGTTCTTC. This sequence encodes CSGVTVPGNEQFF.